The subject of this entry is one T cell receptor beta chain. This CDR3 has 14 amino acids. CDR1 is SEHNR and CDR2 is FQNEAQ in the germline V gene (reference sequence). Trimming removed 7 bases from V and 3 bases from J; junction bases left unmatched: 5. The data stem from a study of T cells after yellow fever vaccination. Each CDR3 protein is one row after TCRdb ran MiXCR on the 5' RACE reads. The sample gives 550,000 or so distinct CDR3 sequences, 15% to 20% of which show up once; 13% to 15% is in the top ten. This chain joins TRBV7-9 and TRBJ2-3; 9 nucleotides line up with TRBD2. The sequence was obtained from a man under 40 who received the YFV17D yellow fever vaccine. Sequencing used PBMCs, obtained 15 days after the yellow fever booster vaccination. CDR3 protein: CASIISGSTDTQYF. CDR3 nucleotides: TGTGCCAGCATTATTAGCGGGAGTACAGATACGCAGTATTTT.